Listed here are 8 T cell receptor beta chains from one sample, sequenced in a study of T cells in Graves' hyperthyroidism and ophthalmopathy. Researchers amplified the TCR beta CDR3 regions from RNA transcripts. When the TCR CDR3 underwent first-round RT-PCR, the HTBI primer set was used. TCRdb called the multiplex PCR reads again in MiXCR, with one record for every CDR3 protein. The table includes a few hundred thousand distinct CDR3 sequences, roughly 18% detected once. Sequencing input: blood. The source is a man aged 50 to 59 with Graves' ophthalmopathy.

Regarding this clonotype: Mismatch with germline at one junction end may stem from a read error. The chain uses TRBV7-3 and TRBJ2-1; D may be TRBD1 (5 bases). Germline V gives CDR1 SGHTA, CDR2 FQGTGA. CDR3 length equals 16 residues. The CDR3 coding sequence is TGTGCCAGCAGCTCCCGTGCTGACAGCTCCTACAATGAGCGGTTCTTC. This encodes CASSSRADSSYNERFF.

This clonotype was detected many times. The chain carries TRBV20-1 and TRBJ2-1, with D uncertain. With 3 bases removed from V and 7 bases from J, the gap between germline ends came to 7 bases. The CDR3 loop spans 11 amino acids. The germline gives CDR1 DFQATT, CDR2 SNEGSKA (reference sequence). The CDR3 loop reads CSASAGNEQFF. The CDR3 DNA follows: TGCAGTGCTAGCGCTGGTAATGAGCAGTTCTTC.

This clonotype has a handful of counts. The chain employs TRBV14 and TRBJ2-7; 7 bases agree with TRBD1. This CDR3 comprises 15 residues. Per germline, CDR1 SGHDN and CDR2 FVKESK. Germline trimming cut 3 bases from V and 2 bases from J; bases unmatched to any gene: 7. CDR3 protein: CASSQVRDRTYEQYF. The CDR3 coding sequence is TGTGCCAGCAGCCAGGTCCGGGACAGAACCTACGAGCAGTACTTC.

This rearrangement joins TRBV3-1 to TRBJ2-5, with unresolved D. The CDR3 consists of 13 residues. The V end lost 1 base, the J end lost 13 bases, and 16 bases lay between the germline ends. CDR1 LGHDT and CDR2 YNNKEL come from the germline V gene (reference sequence). CDR3: CASSQATPDPRYF. The DNA of the CDR3 is TGTGCCAGCAGCCAAGCCACCCCAGACCCCCGGTACTTC.

The J gene is TRBJ2-3, the V gene TRBV29-1, with D perhaps matching TRBD2 (6 bases). The CDR3 covers 13 residues. The V gene's germline CDR1 is SQVTM and CDR2 ANQGSEA. CDR3: CGGTGLSTDTQYF. The CDR3 DNA follows: TGCGGGGGGACCGGACTAAGTACAGATACGCAGTATTTT.

This clonotype was recorded a few times. V is TRBV7-9 and J is TRBJ1-1; D might be TRBD1 (5 bases). Germline V lookup: CDR1 SEHNR, CDR2 FQNEAQ (reference sequence). The CDR3 runs 14 residues. V lost 6 bases and J lost 2, with 13 bases in between. CDR3 nucleotide sequence: TGTGCCAGCAGATCCGGGACTGATAACACTGAAGCTTTCTTT. Its protein is CASRSGTDNTEAFF.

The chain links TRBV20-1 to TRBJ1-3; TRBD1 matches 10 bases. V dropped 1 base and J dropped 0; count of bases not matched to a gene: 3. The CDR3 spans 16 residues. Germline CDR1 reads DFQATT; CDR2 reads SNEGSKA (reference sequence). The CDR3 reads CSARGDRGHSGNTIYF. The DNA for the CDR3 is TGCAGTGCTAGAGGGGACAGGGGCCACTCTGGAAACACCATATATTTT.

Ten or more counts support this clonotype. The J gene is TRBJ2-3, the V gene TRBV5-1; D remains unclear. CDR3 length equals 14 residues. V dropped 2 bases and J dropped 0 bases, with 7 bases sitting between them. Germline CDR1 reads SGHRS; CDR2 reads YFSETQ. In DNA, the CDR3 is TGCGCCAGCAGCTTCGTGACTAGCACAGATACGCAGTATTTT. Residues: CASSFVTSTDTQYF.